This record looks at one T cell receptor (beta chain) sequence and its context. Its matching antigen is unknown. This sample is drawn from a study of blood T cells in healthy people across ages. A J-beta primer mix and a sample-barcoded 5' primer were used in a second PCR of about 7 to 12 cycles. TCRdb reanalysed the 5' RACE reads using MiXCR and keeps one entry per CDR3 protein. The repertoire holds more than 1.4 million distinct CDR3 sequences, with about 43% as singletons. Healthy Caucasian individuals from Russia aged 6 to 90 were enrolled as donors. J gave up 6 bases and V 1 base, and 15 bases lay outside the gene matches. CDR3 length: 19 amino acids. In germline, CDR1 is SGHNT, CDR2 YENEEA. Overall study results and limits: Changes in expanded clonotypes were possibly confounded, as the CMV status of donors was unknown. Diversity estimates from one million T cells were considered underestimates.

This sequence originates from a woman younger than 30 in good health. The rearrangement uses TRBV11-3 and TRBJ1-2; 12 positions agree with TRBD1. Sequenced material: blood. CDR3 loop: CASSLVFGTGGGWTHGYTF. The CDR3 region has the DNA TGTGCCAGCAGCTTAGTGTTCGGGACAGGGGGCGGATGGACCCATGGCTACACCTTC.